The clone carrying this T cell receptor beta chain was observed a few times. The germline V gene encodes CDR1 SGHTA and CDR2 FQGNSA. Trimming removed 6 bases at V and 6 bases at J, with 14 bases between. This CDR3 comprises 13 residues. TCRdb redid the calling of the 5' RACE reads with MiXCR, one entry per CDR3 protein. The sample consists of around 220,000 distinct CDR3 sequences, about 14% of them appearing once. This record comes from a study of identical twins. The clonotype originates from a woman aged 18-35 years in good health. The sequencing input was memory (CD45RO+) T cells sorted from blood. The chain joins TRBV7-2 to TRBJ2-5; no reliable D call. The CDR3 region has the DNA TGTGCCAGCAGTCCAGGAAGGAGAAAGACCCAGTACTTC. Protein product: CASSPGRRKTQYF. Drawing the rest from reference TRBV7-2 and TRBJ2-5, the complete variable domain is GAGVSQSPSNKVTEKGKDVELRCDPISGHTALYWYRQSLGQGLEFLIYFQGNSAPDKSGLPSDRFSAERTGGSVSTLTIQRTQQEDSAVYLCASSPGRRKTQYFGPGTRLLVL.